This T cell receptor beta chain comes out of a study of blood T cell repertoires in COVID-19. Study information: The United States, Italy and Spain supplied acute and convalescent COVID-19 samples. The cDNA or gDNA used as material had been derived from T cells, B-cell-depleted T cells, or PBMCs.

Per the authors' pipeline: Amplified reference gene primers provided the basis for estimating nucleated cell counts. Assay used: immunoSEQ multiplex PCR; TCRdb lists only in-frame clones, some missing. The V and J calls and clone size were taken over from that table, and D and trimming were inferred from the DNA. The sample contains more than 250,000 clones, about four fifths of which appear only once. From germline, CDR1 is SNHLY and CDR2 FYNNEI. V gave up 4 bases and J gave up 0 bases, with 13 bases separating them. The CDR3 has 16 residues. V and J are TRBV2 and TRBJ1-5; D is undetermined. This sequence originates from a woman in her forties or fifties with acute or convalescent COVID-19. Sequencing was performed on peripheral blood. The CDR3 coding sequence is TGTGCCAGCAGTGCGAGGAAGGTTTATAGCAATCAGCCCCAGCATTTT. This codes for CASSARKVYSNQPQHF.